Listed here is a single T cell receptor (beta chain). PCR used 60 Vbeta primers and 13 Jbeta primers. TCRdb's copy holds only in-frame clones and misses some; the assay was immunoSEQ multiplex PCR. This sample carries over 65,000 clones, around 77% of them seen once, and the ten largest clones take about 3.5%. This entry comes from a study of cytomegalovirus exposure and HLA in healthy donors. Per the germline V gene, CDR1 is SGHRS and CDR2 is YFSETQ. The V segment lost 3 bases and the J segment 2 bases; nucleotides outside the gene matches: 6. The CDR3 consists of 17 residues. The TCR originated in a man aged 50-59 years in good health and CMV-seronegative. The sample was PBMCs. The chain links TRBV5-1 to TRBJ2-7; 15 bases map to TRBD2. CDR3 DNA sequence: TGCGCCAGCAGCTGGGGACTAGCGGGGGGCCAAACCTACGAGCAGTACTTC. Translation: CASSWGLAGGQTYEQYF.